This T cell receptor beta chain came from a study of spatial heterogeneity in lung cancer. Each TCR cDNA molecule carried a unique molecular identifier. TCRdb re-derived calls from the 5' RACE reads in MiXCR, one entry per CDR3 protein. The repertoire holds tens of thousands of distinct CDR3 sequences, less than 15% seen once, with about 40% in the top ten. CDR1 DFQATT and CDR2 SNEGSKA come from the germline V gene (reference sequence). V lost 3 bases to trimming and J lost 2 bases; unmatched junction nucleotides: 7. The CDR3 spans 14 residues. The time point: sample taken at primary tumor resection. Whole RNA was taken from tumor, nontumor lung or frozen PBMC; it was then sequenced unsorted.

The V call is TRBV20-1, the J call TRBJ2-7, with 7 positions matching TRBD2. The input for sequencing was PBMCs, taken at surgery. The sequence was obtained from a male donor with early-stage non-small cell lung cancer. The CDR3 loop reads CSARSAGETYEQYF. DNA for the CDR3: TGCAGTGCTAGGTCGGCGGGGGAGACCTACGAGCAGTACTTC.